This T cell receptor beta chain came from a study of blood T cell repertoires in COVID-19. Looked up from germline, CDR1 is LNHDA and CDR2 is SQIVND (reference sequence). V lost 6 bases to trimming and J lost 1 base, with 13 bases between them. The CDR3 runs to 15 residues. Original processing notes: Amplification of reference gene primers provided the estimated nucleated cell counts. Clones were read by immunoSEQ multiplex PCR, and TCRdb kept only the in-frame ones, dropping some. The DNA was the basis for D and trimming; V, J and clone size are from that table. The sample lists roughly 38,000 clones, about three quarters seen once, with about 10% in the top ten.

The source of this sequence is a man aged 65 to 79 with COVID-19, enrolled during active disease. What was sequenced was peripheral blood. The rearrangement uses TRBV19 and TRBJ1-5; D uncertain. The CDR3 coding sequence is TGTGCCAGTAGACCGCGGGGTGTGAGCAATCAGCCCCAGCATTTT. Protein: CASRPRGVSNQPQHF.